A single sample gave rise to the 17 T cell receptor beta chains below, sequenced in a study of T cell repertoires in cytomegalovirus infection. MiXCR, applied by TCRdb to the reads, yields one record per CDR3 protein. The repertoire includes fewer than 350,000 distinct CDR3 sequences, 15% to 20% of them detected once, and 12% sits in the top ten. Material: PBMCs. The receptors derive from a human donor in good health (CMV status not recorded). Some clones in this sample may be carry-over from other donors' samples.

This clonotype came up once. The chain employs TRBV20-1 and TRBJ1-1; the D is unclear. The V gene lost 1 base and the J gene lost 6 bases, with 9 bases spanning the gap. CDR1 and CDR2 from the germline V gene are DFQATT and SNEGSKA (reference sequence). The CDR3 spans 12 residues. This CDR3 is CSARVLGPEAFF. The DNA for the CDR3 is TGCAGTGCTAGAGTGTTAGGACCTGAAGCTTTCTTT.

There are a few counts of this clonotype. V usage is TRBV5-6 and J usage is TRBJ1-1; D is ambiguous. The CDR3 loop spans 13 amino acids. The V end lost 5 bases, the J end lost 4 bases, and 12 bases lay between the germline ends. Germline-derived CDR1 and CDR2 are SGHDT and YYEEEE. The CDR3 reads CASSVTGFTEAFF. As DNA, the CDR3 is TGTGCCAGCAGTGTAACGGGGTTCACTGAAGCTTTCTTT. Combining the CDR3 with reference TRBV5-6 and TRBJ1-1 gives the whole variable domain DAGVTQSPTHLIKTRGQQVTLRCSPKSGHDTVSWYQQALGQGPQFIFQYYEEEERQRGNFPDRFSGHQFPNYSSELNVNALLLGDSALYLCASSVTGFTEAFFGQGTRLTVV.

The V gene is TRBV7-9, the J gene TRBJ2-7; D ambiguous. V was trimmed by 5 bases and J by 2 bases, leaving 4 bases between them. There are 11 residues in the CDR3. Per the germline V gene, CDR1 is SEHNR and CDR2 is FQNEAQ (reference sequence). CDR3: CASSTPYEQYF. CDR3 in DNA: TGTGCCAGCAGCACACCCTACGAGCAGTACTTC.

The chain recombines TRBV12-5 with TRBJ1-2; no reliable D call. V was cut by 1 base and J by 4 bases, with 7 bases left in between. From germline, CDR1 is LGHNT and CDR2 FRNRAP. This CDR3 is built from 13 residues. CDR3 sequence reads: CASGLDGVYGYTF. The CDR3 DNA reads as TGTGCTAGTGGTTTGGACGGGGTCTATGGCTACACCTTC.

This sequence joins TRBV6-5 and TRBJ2-7; D is possibly TRBD2 (6 bases). CDR3 length equals 14 residues. In germline, CDR1 is MNHEY, CDR2 SVGAGI. V was shortened by 6 bases and J by 2 bases, with 14 bases between the two germline ends. For the CDR3, the DNA is TGTGCCAGCAGCCTAACGGGACTTACCTACGAGCAGTACTTC. Protein product: CASSLTGLTYEQYF.

This clonotype has ten or more counts. The chain combines TRBV12-3 or TRBV12-4 with TRBJ1-1, with a possible D match to TRBD1 (5 bases). V was clipped by 3 bases and J by 4 bases, with 12 bases between them. The CDR3 covers 14 residues. CDR3 in amino acids: CASSFGWGGTEAFF. DNA of the CDR3: TGTGCCAGCAGTTTCGGGTGGGGCGGCACTGAAGCTTTCTTT.

Ten or more counts support this clonotype. The chain carries TRBV7-2 and TRBJ1-2; D remains ambiguous. CDR1 SGHTA and CDR2 FQGNSA come from the germline V gene. The CDR3 spans 16 residues. The ends were cut back, 7 bases at V and 5 bases at J, with 23 bases in the middle. The CDR3 sequence: CASTPTPEGRLYGYTF. In nucleotides, the CDR3 is TGTGCCAGCACCCCAACCCCGGAAGGACGTTTATATGGCTACACCTTC.

The rearrangement links TRBV7-9 to TRBJ2-5; 10 nucleotides match TRBD1. V was clipped by 8 bases and J by 5 bases; unmatched bases: 11. The germline CDR1 and CDR2 sequences are SEHNR and FQNEAQ (reference sequence). This CDR3 has 15 residues. CDR3 region: CASGIGTGEGETQYF. CDR3 nucleotide sequence: TGTGCCAGCGGTATCGGGACAGGGGAAGGGGAGACCCAGTACTTC. The full variable domain, rest sourced from reference TRBV7-9 and TRBJ2-5, is DTGVSQNPRHKITKRGQNVTFRCDPISEHNRLYWYRQTLGQGPEFLTYFQNEAQLEKSRLLSDRFSAERPKGSFSTLEIQRTEQGDSAMYLCASGIGTGEGETQYFGPGTRLLVL.

This clonotype was counted between two and nine times. V is TRBV15 and J is TRBJ2-7; no clear D. Germline assignment: CDR1 LNHNV and CDR2 YYDKDF (reference sequence). V was clipped by 1 base and J by 2 bases, with 6 bases between them. The CDR3 loop spans 13 amino acids. Written as DNA, the CDR3 is TGTGCCACCAGCAGAGGGACCACCTACGAGCAGTACTTC. Protein: CATSRGTTYEQYF.

The chain has TRBV10-3 and TRBJ1-1; D gene unclear. Germline V lookup: CDR1 ENHRY, CDR2 SYGVKD. V was clipped by 4 bases and J by 1 base, with 4 bases between them. The CDR3 runs to 12 residues. In DNA form, the CDR3 reads TGTGCCATCAGTGTCTCGAACACTGAAGCTTTCTTT. Its translation is CAISVSNTEAFF.

In this sample, this clonotype turned up many times. The chain has TRBV7-2 and TRBJ2-2; the D call may be TRBD1 or TRBD2 (5 bases each). The germline gives CDR1 SGHTA, CDR2 FQGNSA. Between the trimmed V and J ends, which lost 2 bases and 1 base, there was a span of 17 bases. This CDR3 region has 18 residues. Written as DNA, the CDR3 is TGTGCCAGCAGCTTACTATCCCCCGGGGCACAGAACACCGGGGAGCTGTTTTTT. Translated, it gives CASSLLSPGAQNTGELFF.

This chain joins TRBV6-5 and TRBJ1-1; D remains unclear. V lost 2 bases and J 0 bases, leaving 13 bases between the germline ends. This CDR3 comprises 16 residues. In germline, CDR1 is MNHEY, CDR2 SVGAGI. CDR3 coding DNA: TGTGCCAGCAGTTACGGCCCGGGCCGGATGAACACTGAAGCTTTCTTT. It yields the protein CASSYGPGRMNTEAFF.

The chain uses TRBV20-1 and TRBJ1-1; a weak D match, TRBD1 (5 bases). From germline, CDR1 is DFQATT and CDR2 SNEGSKA (reference sequence). The ends were cut back, 5 bases at V and 1 base at J, with 11 bases in the middle. The CDR3 is made up of 13 amino acids. In DNA form, the CDR3 reads TGCAGTGCTCCAATCGGGGGGAACACTGAAGCTTTCTTT. Protein product: CSAPIGGNTEAFF.

Many counts were recorded for this clonotype. The rearrangement uses TRBV5-1 and TRBJ2-7; D may correspond to TRBD1 or TRBD2 (5 bases each). With 4 bases removed from V and 0 bases from J, the gap between germline ends came to 14 bases. This CDR3 has 15 residues. Germline V gene data show CDR1 as SGHRS and CDR2 as YFSETQ. The CDR3 sequence: CASSETSGPSYEQYF. The CDR3 DNA is TGCGCCAGCAGCGAAACCTCGGGACCCTCCTACGAGCAGTACTTC.

The V and J genes are TRBV18 and TRBJ2-2; D not resolved. CDR3 length: 12 amino acids. Germline CDR1 reads KGHSH; CDR2 reads LQKENI. V lost 3 bases, J lost 7 bases, and 6 bases lay in between. The CDR3 reads CASSPEDGELFF. The CDR3 DNA is TGTGCCAGCTCACCTGAGGACGGGGAGCTGTTTTTT.

This clonotype showed up many times. V and J are TRBV7-2 and TRBJ2-3; the D gene could be TRBD1 or TRBD2 (5 bases each). Trimming cost V 5 bases and J 2 bases, with 17 bases left between them. CDR1 is SGHTA and CDR2 is FQGNSA in the germline V gene. The CDR3 is 16 amino acids. CDR3 nucleotides: TGTGCCAGCAGCCTACCGTATGGGGACCCCACAGATACGCAGTATTTT. The encoded protein is CASSLPYGDPTDTQYF.

The chain uses TRBV18 and TRBJ1-5, with D perhaps TRBD1 (5 bases). Trimming left V 2 bases short and J 5 bases short, with 13 bases between. Per the germline V gene, CDR1 is KGHSH and CDR2 is LQKENI. The CDR3 covers 15 residues. The CDR3 DNA reads TGTGCCAGCTCACCATACCGGGACGCTTATCAGCCCCAGCATTTT. Translating it yields CASSPYRDAYQPQHF. The full variable domain, its missing parts supplied by reference TRBV18 and TRBJ1-5, is NAGVMQNPRHLVRRRGQEARLRCSPMKGHSHVYWYRQLPEEGLKFMVYLQKENIIDESGMPKERFSAEFPKEGPSILRIQQVVRGDSAAYFCASSPYRDAYQPQHFGDGTRLSIL.